This T cell receptor beta chain was captured in a study of early T cells in non-severe SARS-CoV-2 infection. Study-wide context: Alpha and beta chains were unpaired, from unsorted whole-blood bulk RNA. Notes on the study in general: VDJdb matches were skewed toward anti-spike CD8 T cell responses.

There are many counts of this clonotype. Its target is unknown. Germline V gene sequence: CDR1 SGHVS, CDR2 FNYEAQ. The CDR3 has 15 residues. The V end was cut by 1 base, the J end by 9 bases, with 13 bases between. Researchers tagged individual cDNA molecules with unique molecular identifiers. TCRdb used MiXCR to reprocess the 5' RACE reads, holding one entry per CDR3 protein. Of over 85,000 distinct CDR3 sequences listed, 10% to 15% were seen once; the top ten hold about 3.8%. The chain is built from TRBV7-6 and TRBJ1-6, with D maybe TRBD1 (6 bases). The sequencing here drew on whole blood, taken at baseline. This clonotype originated in an adult who was a healthcare worker with PCR-confirmed SARS-CoV-2 infection or an uninfected control (not recorded which). CDR3 protein: CASSLVGGLGSPLHF. The CDR3 DNA is TGTGCCAGCAGCTTAGTCGGGGGGCTCGGTTCACCCCTCCACTTT.